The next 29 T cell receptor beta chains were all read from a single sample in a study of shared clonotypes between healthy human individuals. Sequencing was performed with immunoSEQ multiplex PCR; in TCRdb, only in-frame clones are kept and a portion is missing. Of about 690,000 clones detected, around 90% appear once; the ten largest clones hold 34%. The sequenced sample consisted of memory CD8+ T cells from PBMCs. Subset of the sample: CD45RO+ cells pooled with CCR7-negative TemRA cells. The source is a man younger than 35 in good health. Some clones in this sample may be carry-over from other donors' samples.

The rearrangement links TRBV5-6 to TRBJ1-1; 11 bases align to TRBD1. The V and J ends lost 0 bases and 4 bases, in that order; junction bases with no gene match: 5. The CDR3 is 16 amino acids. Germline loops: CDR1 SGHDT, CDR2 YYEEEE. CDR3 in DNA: TGTGCCAGCAGCTTGGCAACGGACAGGGGGCCCACTGAAGCTTTCTTT. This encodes CASSLATDRGPTEAFF.

This CDR3 reads CASSITAGLNTGELFF. CDR3 nucleotides: TGTGCCAGTAGTATTACGGCAGGGTTAAACACCGGGGAGCTGTTTTTT. The chain recombines TRBV19 with TRBJ2-2, with D possibly TRBD1 on 5 matching bases. Trimming pared 3 bases from V and 2 bases from J, leaving 13 bases between. The CDR3 is 16 residues long. CDR1 and CDR2 from the germline V gene are LNHDA and SQIVND (reference sequence).

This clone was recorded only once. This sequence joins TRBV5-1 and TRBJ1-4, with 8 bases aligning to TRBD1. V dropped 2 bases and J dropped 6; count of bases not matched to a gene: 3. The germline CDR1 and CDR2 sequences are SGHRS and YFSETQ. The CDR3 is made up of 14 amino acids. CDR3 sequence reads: CASSFTDRDEKLFF. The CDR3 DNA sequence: TGCGCCAGCAGCTTTACGGACAGGGATGAAAAACTGTTTTTT.

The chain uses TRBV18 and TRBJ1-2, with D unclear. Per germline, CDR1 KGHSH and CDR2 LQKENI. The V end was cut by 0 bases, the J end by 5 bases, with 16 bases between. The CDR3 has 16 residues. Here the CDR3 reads CASSPPEAVDFYGYTF. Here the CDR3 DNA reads TGTGCCAGCTCACCACCGGAAGCGGTAGATTTTTATGGCTACACCTTC.

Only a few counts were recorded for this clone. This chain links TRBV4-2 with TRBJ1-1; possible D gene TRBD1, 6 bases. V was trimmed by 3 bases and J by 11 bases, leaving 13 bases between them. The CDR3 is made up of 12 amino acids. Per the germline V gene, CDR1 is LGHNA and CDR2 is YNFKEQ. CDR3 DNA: TGTGCCAGCAGCCAGGCTACAGGGTGGGCTTTCTTT. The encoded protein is CASSQATGWAFF.

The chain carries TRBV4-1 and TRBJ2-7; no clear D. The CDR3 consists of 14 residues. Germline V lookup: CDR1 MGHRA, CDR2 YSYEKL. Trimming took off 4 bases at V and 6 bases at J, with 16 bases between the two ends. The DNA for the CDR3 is TGCGCCAGCAGCCCCGGACCGATATGGGGCGAGCAGTACTTC. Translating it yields CASSPGPIWGEQYF.

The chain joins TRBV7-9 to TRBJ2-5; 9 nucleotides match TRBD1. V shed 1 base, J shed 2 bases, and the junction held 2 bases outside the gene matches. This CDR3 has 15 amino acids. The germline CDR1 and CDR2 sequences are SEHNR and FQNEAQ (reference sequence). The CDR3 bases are TGTGCCAGCAGCTTAGACAGGGGGCTTCAAGAGACCCAGTACTTC. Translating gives CASSLDRGLQETQYF.

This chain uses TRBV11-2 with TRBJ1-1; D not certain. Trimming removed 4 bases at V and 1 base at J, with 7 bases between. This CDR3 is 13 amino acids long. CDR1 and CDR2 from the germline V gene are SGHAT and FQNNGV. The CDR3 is CASSYMGNTEAFF. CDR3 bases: TGTGCCAGCAGCTACATGGGGAACACTGAAGCTTTCTTT.

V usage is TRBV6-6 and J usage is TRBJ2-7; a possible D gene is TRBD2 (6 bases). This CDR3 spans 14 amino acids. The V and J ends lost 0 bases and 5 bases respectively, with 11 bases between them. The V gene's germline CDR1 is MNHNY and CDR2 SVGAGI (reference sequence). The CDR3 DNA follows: TGTGCCAGCAGTTACTCGACTAGTCTACACGAGCAGTACTTC. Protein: CASSYSTSLHEQYF.

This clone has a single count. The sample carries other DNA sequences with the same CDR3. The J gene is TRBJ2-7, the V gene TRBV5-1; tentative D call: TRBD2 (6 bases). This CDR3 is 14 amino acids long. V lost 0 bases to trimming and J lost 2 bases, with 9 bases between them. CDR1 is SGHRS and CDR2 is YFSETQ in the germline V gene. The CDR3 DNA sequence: TGCGCCAGCAGCTTGGTCCCGGGAGCCTACGAGCAGTACTTC. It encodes CASSLVPGAYEQYF.

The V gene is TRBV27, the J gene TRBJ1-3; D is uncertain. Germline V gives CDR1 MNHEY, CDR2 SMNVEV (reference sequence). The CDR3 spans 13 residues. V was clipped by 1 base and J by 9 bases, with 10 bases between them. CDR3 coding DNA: TGTGCCAGCAGTTTATGGCCGGGTGGCACCATATATTTT. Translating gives CASSLWPGGTIYF.

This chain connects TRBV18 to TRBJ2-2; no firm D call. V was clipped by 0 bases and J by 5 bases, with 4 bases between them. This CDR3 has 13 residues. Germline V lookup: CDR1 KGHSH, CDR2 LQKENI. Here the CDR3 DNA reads TGTGCCAGCTCACCACCTATGACCGGGGAGCTGTTTTTT. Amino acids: CASSPPMTGELFF.

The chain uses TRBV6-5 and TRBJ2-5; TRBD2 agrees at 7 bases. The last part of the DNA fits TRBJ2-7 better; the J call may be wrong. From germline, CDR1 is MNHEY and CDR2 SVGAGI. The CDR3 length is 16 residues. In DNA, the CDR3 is TGTGCCAGCAGTTACTCGGTAGCGGGTTCTCCCTACGAGCAGTACTTC. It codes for CASSYSVAGSPYEQYF.

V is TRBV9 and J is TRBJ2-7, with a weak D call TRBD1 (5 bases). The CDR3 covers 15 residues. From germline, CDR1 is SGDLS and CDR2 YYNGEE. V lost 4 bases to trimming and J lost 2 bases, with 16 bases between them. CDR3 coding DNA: TGTGCCAGCAGCTCCGGCCGGGCAGGGCCCTACGAGCAGTACTTC. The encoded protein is CASSSGRAGPYEQYF.

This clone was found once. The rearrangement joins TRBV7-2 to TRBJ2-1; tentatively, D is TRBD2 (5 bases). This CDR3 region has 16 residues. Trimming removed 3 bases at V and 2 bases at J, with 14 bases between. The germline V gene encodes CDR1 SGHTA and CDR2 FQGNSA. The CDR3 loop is CASSFFVREPYNEQFF. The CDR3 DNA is TGTGCCAGCAGCTTTTTTGTCCGGGAACCCTACAATGAGCAGTTCTTC. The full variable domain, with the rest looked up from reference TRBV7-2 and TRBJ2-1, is GAGVSQSPSNKVTEKGKDVELRCDPISGHTALYWYRQSLGQGLEFLIYFQGNSAPDKSGLPSDRFSAERTGGSVSTLTIQRTQQEDSAVYLCASSFFVREPYNEQFFGPGTRLTVL.

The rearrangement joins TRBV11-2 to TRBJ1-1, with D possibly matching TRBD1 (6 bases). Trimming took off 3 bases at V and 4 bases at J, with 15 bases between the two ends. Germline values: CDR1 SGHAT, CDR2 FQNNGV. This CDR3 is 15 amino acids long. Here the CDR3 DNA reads TGTGCCAGCAGCTTGGGACACCCGGGGGGCACTGAAGCTTTCTTT. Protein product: CASSLGHPGGTEAFF.

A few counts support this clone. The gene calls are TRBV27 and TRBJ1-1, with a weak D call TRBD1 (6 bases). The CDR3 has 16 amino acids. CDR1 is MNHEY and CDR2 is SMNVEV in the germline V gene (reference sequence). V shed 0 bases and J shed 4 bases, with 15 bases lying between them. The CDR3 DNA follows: TGTGCCAGCAGTTTATCTTCAGCGGGGGCGAGCACTGAAGCTTTCTTT. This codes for CASSLSSAGASTEAFF.

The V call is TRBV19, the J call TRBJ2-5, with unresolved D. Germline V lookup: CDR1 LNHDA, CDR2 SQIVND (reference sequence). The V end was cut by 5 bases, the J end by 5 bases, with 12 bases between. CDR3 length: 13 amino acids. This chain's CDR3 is CASSPAAQETQYF. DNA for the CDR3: TGTGCCAGTAGTCCGGCAGCCCAGGAGACCCAGTACTTC.

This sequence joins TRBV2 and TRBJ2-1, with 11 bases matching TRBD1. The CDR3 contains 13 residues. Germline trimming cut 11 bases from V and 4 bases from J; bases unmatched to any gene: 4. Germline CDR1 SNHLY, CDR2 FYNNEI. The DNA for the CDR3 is TGTGCCGTCCGGGACAGGGGGTACAATGAGCAGTTCTTC. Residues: CAVRDRGYNEQFF.

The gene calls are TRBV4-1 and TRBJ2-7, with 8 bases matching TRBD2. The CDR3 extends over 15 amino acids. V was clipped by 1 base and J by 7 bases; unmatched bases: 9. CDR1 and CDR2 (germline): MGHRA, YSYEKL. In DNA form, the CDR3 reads TGCGCCAGCAGCCAAGGGCGGGAGGCTCCTAGGGAGCAGTACTTC. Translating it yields CASSQGREAPREQYF.

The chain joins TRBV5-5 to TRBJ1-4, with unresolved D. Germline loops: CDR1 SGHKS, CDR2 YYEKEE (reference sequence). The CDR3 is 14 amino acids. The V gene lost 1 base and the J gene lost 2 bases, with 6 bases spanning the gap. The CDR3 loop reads CASSLLNTNEKLFF. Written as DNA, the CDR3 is TGTGCCAGCAGCTTGCTAAACACTAATGAAAAACTGTTTTTT.

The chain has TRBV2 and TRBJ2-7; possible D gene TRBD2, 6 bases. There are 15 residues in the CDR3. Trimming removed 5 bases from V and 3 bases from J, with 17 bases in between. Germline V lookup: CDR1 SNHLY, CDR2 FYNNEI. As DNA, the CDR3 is TGTGCCAGCAGTACGGGACTCCAGGCCCTCTACGAGCAGTACTTC. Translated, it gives CASSTGLQALYEQYF.

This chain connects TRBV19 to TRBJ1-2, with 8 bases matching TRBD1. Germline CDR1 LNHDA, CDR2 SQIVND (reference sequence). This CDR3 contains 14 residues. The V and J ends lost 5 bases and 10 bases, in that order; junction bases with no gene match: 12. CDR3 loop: CASSSGQGKGDYTF. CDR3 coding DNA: TGTGCCAGTAGTTCCGGACAGGGTAAGGGAGACTACACCTTC. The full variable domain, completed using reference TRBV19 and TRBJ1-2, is DGGITQSPKYLFRKEGQNVTLSCEQNLNHDAMYWYRQDPGQGLRLIYYSQIVNDFQKGDIAEGYSVSREKKESFPLTVTSAQKNPTAFYLCASSSGQGKGDYTFGSGTRLTVV.

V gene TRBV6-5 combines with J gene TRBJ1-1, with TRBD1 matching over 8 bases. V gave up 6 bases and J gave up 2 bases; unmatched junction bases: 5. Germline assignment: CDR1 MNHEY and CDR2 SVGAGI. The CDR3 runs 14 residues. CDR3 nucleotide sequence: TGTGCCAGCAGACCCGGACAGGGAAACACTGAAGCTTTCTTT. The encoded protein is CASRPGQGNTEAFF.

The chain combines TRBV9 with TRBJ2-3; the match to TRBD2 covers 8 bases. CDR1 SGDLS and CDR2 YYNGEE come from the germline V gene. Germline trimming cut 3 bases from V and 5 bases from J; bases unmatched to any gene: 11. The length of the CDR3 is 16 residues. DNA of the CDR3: TGTGCCAGCAGCGGCCCTCGGGAGGGCCTCAGAGATACGCAGTATTTT. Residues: CASSGPREGLRDTQYF.

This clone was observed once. The CDR3 DNA sequence: TGTGCCAGCAGCTTGGTGGGAGGGGTTGTCAATCAGCCCCAGCATTTT. Its protein is CASSLVGGVVNQPQHF. The chain is built from TRBV5-5 and TRBJ1-5; D perhaps matches TRBD1 (5 bases). Germline V gene lookup returns CDR1 SGHKS and CDR2 YYEKEE (reference sequence). This CDR3 contains 16 residues. Trimming cost V 0 bases and J 3 bases, with 13 bases left between them. The variable domain in full, completed from reference TRBV5-5 and TRBJ1-5, reads DAGVTQSPTHLIKTRGQQVTLRCSPISGHKSVSWYQQVLGQGPQFIFQYYEKEERGRGNFPDRFSARQFPNYSSELNVNALLLGDSALYLCASSLVGGVVNQPQHFGDGTRLSIL.

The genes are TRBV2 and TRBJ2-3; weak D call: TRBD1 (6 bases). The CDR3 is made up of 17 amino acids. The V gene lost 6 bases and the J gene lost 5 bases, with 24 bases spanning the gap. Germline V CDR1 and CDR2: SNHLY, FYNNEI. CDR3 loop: CASRDITGIKAQDTQYF. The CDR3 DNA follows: TGTGCCAGCAGGGACATAACAGGGATTAAGGCCCAAGATACGCAGTATTTT.

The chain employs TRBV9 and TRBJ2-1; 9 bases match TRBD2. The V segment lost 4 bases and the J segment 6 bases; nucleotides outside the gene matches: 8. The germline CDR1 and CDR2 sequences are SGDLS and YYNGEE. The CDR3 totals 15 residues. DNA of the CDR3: TGTGCCAGCAGCTCTCCTAGCGGGAACTCCAATGAGCAGTTCTTC. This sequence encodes CASSSPSGNSNEQFF.

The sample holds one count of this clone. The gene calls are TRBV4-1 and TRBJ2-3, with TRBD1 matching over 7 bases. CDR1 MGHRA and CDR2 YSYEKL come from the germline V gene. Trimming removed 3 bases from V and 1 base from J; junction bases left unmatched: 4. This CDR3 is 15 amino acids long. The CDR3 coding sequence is TGCGCCAGCAGCCACAACAGGGGAGGCACAGATACGCAGTATTTT. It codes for CASSHNRGGTDTQYF.